These 16 T cell receptor beta chains were all obtained from the same sample, sequenced in a study of blood T cells in healthy people across ages. The second PCR ran roughly 7 to 12 cycles with a sample-barcoded 5' primer and J-beta primers. TCRdb processed the 5' RACE reads anew with MiXCR; each CDR3 protein has one entry. Among about 580,000 distinct CDR3 sequences listed, roughly 48% were seen once. Sequences were obtained from blood. The receptors shown here come from an older man in good health.

A note on this clonotype: One end of the junction is discordant with germline, which a read error may explain. V is TRBV7-7 and J is TRBJ1-4; tentative D call: TRBD1 (5 bases). The CDR3 consists of 14 residues. Germline assignment: CDR1 SSHAT and CDR2 FNYEAQ (reference sequence). CDR3 nucleotide sequence: TGTGCTAGCAGTAATCAGGGATGGGGTGAAAAACTGTTTTTT. It yields the protein CASSNQGWGEKLFF.

This clonotype was seen more than once but under ten times. The V call is TRBV5-1, the J call TRBJ2-7; 9 positions match TRBD2. With 5 bases clipped from V and 3 bases from J, the junction kept 9 bases outside the gene matches. The CDR3 contains 15 residues. Germline values: CDR1 SGHRS, CDR2 YFSETQ. For the CDR3, the DNA is TGCGCCAGCAGGTCCCAACTAGCGGGTGGCTACGAGCAGTACTTC. Amino acid sequence: CASRSQLAGGYEQYF.

This clonotype was seen once. The rearrangement uses TRBV9 and TRBJ2-2, with D unresolved. Trimming pared 0 bases from V and 6 bases from J, leaving 21 bases between. Germline V gene lookup returns CDR1 SGDLS and CDR2 YYNGEE. CDR3 length equals 18 residues. The CDR3 bases are TGTGCCAGCAGCGTAGCCCATTTAGGGTTCACGGGCGCCGGGGAGCTGTTTTTT. Its translation is CASSVAHLGFTGAGELFF.

This clonotype has only a few counts. This rearrangement joins TRBV20-1 to TRBJ2-7; 11 nucleotides agree with TRBD2. V lost 0 bases to trimming and J lost 2 bases; unmatched junction nucleotides: 3. Germline V CDR1 and CDR2: DFQATT, SNEGSKA (reference sequence). CDR3 length: 15 residues. CDR3 coding DNA: TGCAGTGCTAGAGATGTTAGCGGGGGGGCCTACGAGCAGTACTTC. Translated: CSARDVSGGAYEQYF.

The chain links TRBV7-8 to TRBJ2-1; D might be TRBD1 (5 bases). The CDR3 has 14 residues. The germline V gene encodes CDR1 SGHVS and CDR2 FQNEAQ. The V and J ends lost 1 base and 10 bases respectively, with 14 bases between them. The CDR3 loop reads CASSLDRQGREQFF. The CDR3 DNA sequence: TGTGCCAGCAGCTTAGACAGGCAGGGCAGGGAGCAGTTCTTC.

This clonotype has at least ten counts. The rearrangement uses TRBV6-6 and TRBJ1-4, with 7 positions matching TRBD1. J gave up 1 base and V 4 bases, and 3 bases lay outside the gene matches. The CDR3 runs to 15 residues. Looked up from germline, CDR1 is MNHNY and CDR2 is SVGAGI (reference sequence). The CDR3 loop is CASSSDRVTNEKLFF. In nucleotides, the CDR3 is TGTGCCAGCAGTTCCGACAGGGTAACTAATGAAAAACTGTTTTTT.

The table lists this clonotype with a few counts. The chain joins TRBV18 to TRBJ2-5; 7 nucleotides align to TRBD1. The germline CDR1 and CDR2 sequences are KGHSH and LQKENI. This CDR3 has 15 residues. The V and J ends lost 1 base and 1 base, in that order; junction bases with no gene match: 3. CDR3 nucleotide sequence: TGTGCCAGCTCACCACGACAGGGAGTCCAAGAGACCCAGTACTTC. Residues: CASSPRQGVQETQYF. The full variable domain, rest sourced from reference TRBV18 and TRBJ2-5, is NAGVMQNPRHLVRRRGQEARLRCSPMKGHSHVYWYRQLPEEGLKFMVYLQKENIIDESGMPKERFSAEFPKEGPSILRIQQVVRGDSAAYFCASSPRQGVQETQYFGPGTRLLVL.

The J gene is TRBJ2-5, the V gene TRBV7-8; 8 bases are shared with TRBD1. Germline values: CDR1 SGHVS, CDR2 FQNEAQ. The V and J ends lost 5 bases and 5 bases, in that order; junction bases with no gene match: 7. The CDR3 is 14 amino acids. The CDR3 DNA reads TGTGCCAGCAGCAAAACAGGGACAGGCGAGACCCAGTACTTC. The encoded protein is CASSKTGTGETQYF.

The V and J genes are TRBV10-3 and TRBJ2-5, with D possibly matching TRBD1 (5 bases). Deletions cut 8 bases from V and 4 bases from J, with 11 bases between. CDR1 is ENHRY and CDR2 is SYGVKD in the germline V gene. This CDR3 region has 12 residues. The CDR3 is CAIQGLGETQYF. The CDR3 bases are TGTGCCATCCAGGGATTGGGAGAGACCCAGTACTTC.

Only a few counts were recorded for this clonotype. The chain carries TRBV7-2 and TRBJ2-1; 12 bases align to TRBD1. J lost 7 bases, V lost 2 bases, and 12 bases had no gene match. The germline V gene has CDR1 SGHTA and CDR2 FQGNSA. The CDR3 spans 18 residues. The CDR3 protein is CASSLISGQGAHTNEQFF. CDR3 sequence (DNA): TGTGCCAGCAGCTTAATTTCGGGACAGGGGGCCCATACGAATGAGCAGTTCTTC.

To note about this clonotype: Sequence at one end of the junction differs from germline and may be a read error. The rearrangement links TRBV11-2 to TRBJ2-1, with 7 bases identical to TRBD2. The germline CDR1 and CDR2 sequences are SGHAT and FQNNGV. CDR3 length: 15 residues. CDR3 sequence: CAGSSLGGWYNEQFF. CDR3 DNA: TGTGCCGGCAGCTCCCTGGGAGGGTGGTACAATGAGCAGTTCTTC. The variable domain in full, completed from reference TRBV11-2 and TRBJ2-1, reads EAGVAQSPRYKIIEKRQSVAFWCNPISGHATLYWYQQILGQGPKLLIQFQNNGVVDDSQLPKDRFSAERLKGVDSTLKIQPAKLEDSAVYLCAGSSLGGWYNEQFFGPGTRLTVL.

The J gene is TRBJ2-5, the V gene TRBV7-2; 9 nucleotides line up with TRBD1. The DNA end is a closer match to TRBJ2-7, so the J assignment may be wrong. The CDR3 spans 17 residues. Per the germline V gene, CDR1 is SGHTA and CDR2 is FQGNSA. The CDR3 loop is CASSLGFSGQGTCEQYF. For the CDR3, the DNA is TGTGCCAGCAGCTTAGGTTTTTCAGGACAGGGGACCTGCGAGCAGTACTTC.

V is TRBV5-1 and J is TRBJ2-7, with a tentative D call TRBD2 (5 bases). The V and J ends lost 1 base and 2 bases respectively, with 13 bases between them. The germline V gene encodes CDR1 SGHRS and CDR2 YFSETQ. CDR3 length equals 15 residues. CDR3 sequence (DNA): TGCGCCAGCAGCTTGTATACGGGAACGCCCTACGAGCAGTACTTC. Protein: CASSLYTGTPYEQYF.

The DNA for the CDR3 is TGTGCCAGCAGCAATACTCGTCTCTCAAAGACCCAGTACTTC. Translation: CASSNTRLSKTQYF. The chain recombines TRBV7-6 with TRBJ2-5, with D uncertain. CDR1 and CDR2 from the germline V gene are SGHVS and FNYEAQ. V lost 5 bases and J 6 bases, leaving 16 bases between the germline ends. The CDR3 sequence is 14 residues long.

About this clonotype: The junction shows a germline mismatch at one end, possibly a read error. The rearrangement links TRBV6-1 to TRBJ2-7; weak D call: TRBD2 (6 bases). CDR1 and CDR2 from the germline V gene are MNHNS and SASEGT. The CDR3 totals 14 residues. The CDR3 spells CASTRDSLGYEQHF. DNA for the CDR3: TGTGCCAGCACCAGGGACTCCTTGGGCTACGAGCAGCACTTC.

The rearrangement joins TRBV2 to TRBJ1-4; no firm D call. The CDR3 has 14 amino acids. V lost 4 bases, J lost 5 bases, and 11 bases lay in between. From germline, CDR1 is SNHLY and CDR2 FYNNEI. The CDR3, as DNA: TGTGCCAGCAGTGTCGGCCCCGAGAATGAAAAACTGTTTTTT. Its protein product is CASSVGPENEKLFF. The full variable domain, with the rest looked up from reference TRBV2 and TRBJ1-4, is EPEVTQTPSHQVTQMGQEVILRCVPISNHLYFYWYRQILGQKVEFLVSFYNNEISEKSEIFDDQFSVERPDGSNFTLKIRSTKLEDSAMYFCASSVGPENEKLFFGSGTQLSVL.